This is a list of T cell receptor beta chains from one sample in a study of shared clonotypes between healthy human individuals. TCRdb keeps only in-frame clones here, not all; method: immunoSEQ multiplex PCR. The sample records approximately 2.5 million clones, 90% to 95% being singletons. The sample consisted of naive CD4+ T cells sorted from blood. The receptors were gathered from a man aged 18 to 29 in good health. Both conserved end residues are part of each CDR3. A D gene is named only where the DNA matches it firmly. Expanded clones get a size class; other rows say once, few or many, or leave the size out.

TRBJ1-5 TRBD1 . TRBV19 TGTGCCAGTAGTACGGGACAGGGGGTCCAGCCCCAGCATTTT CASSTGQGVQPQHF
TRBJ1-2 . . TRBV28 TGTGCCAGTCGGGGATCGGCCTATGGCTACACCTTC CASRGSAYGYTF
TRBJ1-2 TRBD1 . TRBV6-5 TGTGCCAGCAGTTACCAGGGGGTGGCGGCTAACTATGGCTACACCTTC CASSYQGVAANYGYTF
TRBJ2-2 . . TRBV5-1 TGCGCCAGCAGCTTGGTTCCGGGGAGCACCGGGGAGCTGTTTTTT CASSLVPGSTGELFF
TRBJ2-3 TRBD2 . TRBV5-1 TGCGCCAGCAGCTTGGCTAGCGGGACAGATACGCAGTATTTT CASSLASGTDTQYF
TRBJ2-5 TRBD2 . TRBV7-3 TGTGCCAGCAGCTTACTAGCGGGGGGCTGGGAGACCCAGTACTTC CASSLLAGGWETQYF
TRBJ2-1 TRBD2 . TRBV7-2 TGTGCCAGCAGCCCTAGCGGGATTCACAATGAGCAGTTCTTC CASSPSGIHNEQFF
TRBJ2-3 . . TRBV11-2 TGTGCCTCCATTCGGGGGGCTATTATTAGCACAGATACGCAGTATTTT CASIRGAIISTDTQYF
TRBJ2-1 TRBD1 . TRBV19 TGTGCCAGTAGTATACTTGTGGGGACAGGGGACTACAATGAGCAGTTCTTC CASSILVGTGDYNEQFF
TRBJ2-3 . . TRBV7-2 TGTGCCAGCAGCTTAGGGGCGGGGTTCGCGAACACAGATACGCAGTATTTT CASSLGAGFANTDTQYF
TRBJ2-7 . . TRBV18 TGTGCCAGCTCACCCGGGCAGGGGACCTACGAGCAGTACTTC CASSPGQGTYEQYF
TRBJ2-4 . . TRBV10-1 TGCGCCAGCCCCCGCGGCATAGCCAAAAACATTCAGTACTTC CASPRGIAKNIQYF
TRBJ1-4 . few TRBV28 TGTGCCAGCAGTTCCGGGACACTCTTAGAAAAACTGTTTTTT CASSSGTLLEKLFF
TRBJ2-7 . . TRBV2 TGTGCCAGCAGTGAAGCAGGTCGAGGGTCCTACGAGCAGTACTTC CASSEAGRGSYEQYF
TRBJ2-2 . . TRBV28 TGTGCCAGCAGACCCCAGGGGACCGGGGAGCTGTTTTTT CASRPQGTGELFF
TRBJ2-2 . . TRBV28 TGTGCCAGCAGCAGCACAGGGACGAACACCGGGGAGCTGTTTTTT CASSSTGTNTGELFF
TRBJ1-2 . . TRBV19 TGTGCCAGTAGTATAGGCCAGGGGAACTATGGCTACACCTTC CASSIGQGNYGYTF
TRBJ2-2 . . TRBV5-1 TGCGCCAGCAGCTTCCGGGGCGGGGAGCTGTTTTTT CASSFRGGELFF
TRBJ1-1 . . TRBV2 TGTGCCAGCAGTTTACAGATCATGAACACTGAAGCTTTCTTT CASSLQIMNTEAFF
TRBJ2-7 . . TRBV5-4 TGTGCCAGCAGCTTTCAGAGTAGCTACGAGCAGTACTTC CASSFQSSYEQYF
TRBJ2-1 TRBD2 . TRBV7-2 TGTGCCAGCAGCTCCCAGCGGGGCTCCTACAATGAGCAGTTCTTC CASSSQRGSYNEQFF
TRBJ2-5 . . TRBV30 TGTGCCTGCGCCCGCAGGGGCATGGAGACCCAGTACTTC CACARRGMETQYF
TRBJ1-6 . . TRBV6-4 TGTGCCAGCAGTGACGAGGGGTATGGATCACCCCTCCACTTT CASSDEGYGSPLHF
TRBJ1-5 . . TRBV19 TGTGCCACGATGGGAGATACAGGGAGAGGGAATCAGCCCCAGCATTTT CATMGDTGRGNQPQHF
TRBJ2-1 . . TRBV5-6 TGTGCCAGCAGCTTTTTACAGGTTGAGCAGTTCTTC CASSFLQVEQFF
TRBJ2-6 . . TRBV10-3 TGTGCCATCAGTGATGAAGGCTCCGGGGCCAACGTCCTGACTTTC CAISDEGSGANVLTF
TRBJ2-5 TRBD1 . TRBV5-6 TGTGCCAGCAGCTCCACAGGGGGCGAGCCCAGAGAGACCCAGTACTTC CASSSTGGEPRETQYF
TRBJ2-1 TRBD1 . TRBV2 TGTGCCAGCAGTGGACAGGGGGCGGATGAGCAGTTCTTC CASSGQGADEQFF
TRBJ2-5 TRBD1 once TRBV4-1 TGCGCCAGCAGCCAAAATGACAGGGTCCAAGAGACCCAGTACTTC CASSQNDRVQETQYF
TRBJ1-5 . . TRBV28 TGTTTAGTTGGGGGGCGACGGAATCAGCCCCAGCATTTT CLVGGRRNQPQHF
TRBJ1-4 . . TRBV6-5 TGTGCCAGCAGTTACTCGGAAAAACAGGCAGGACTGTTTTTT CASSYSEKQAGLFF
TRBJ2-5 . . TRBV13 TGTGCCAGCAGCTCGAGAGGAGCGGAGACCCAGTACTTC CASSSRGAETQYF
TRBJ2-1 TRBD2 . TRBV25-1 TGTGCCAGCAGTGGACTAGCCCCAACGACCAATGAGCAGTTCTTC CASSGLAPTTNEQFF
TRBJ1-1 . . TRBV6-1 TGTGCCAGCAGTGAGACAGGGAACACTGAAGCTTTCTTT CASSETGNTEAFF
TRBJ2-7 . . TRBV19 TGTGCCAGTAGTATAGATGGAGGGGGCGAGCAGTACTTC CASSIDGGGEQYF
TRBJ1-1 TRBD1 . TRBV11-2 TGTGCCAGCAGCTTAACAGGGGGCTTGAACACTGAAGCTTTCTTT CASSLTGGLNTEAFF
TRBJ2-7 . . TRBV18 TGTGCCAGCTCACAAAACCGGGACTACGAGCAGTACTTC CASSQNRDYEQYF
TRBJ1-1 . . TRBV5-3 TGTGCCAGAAGCTTGGGGGGTTTTCAGGGGTGCACTGAAGCTTTCTTT CARSLGGFQGCTEAFF
TRBJ2-7 TRBD2 . TRBV18 TGTGCCAGCTCAGAAGTAGCGGGGGGGCTCGACGAGCAGTACTTC CASSEVAGGLDEQYF
TRBJ2-2 . . TRBV6-1 TGTGCCAGCAGTGAAGCCGTCCGCAGTTCCCTCACCGGGGAGCTGTTTTTT CASSEAVRSSLTGELFF
TRBJ1-1 TRBD1 once TRBV6-5 TGTGCCAGCAGAAAAGACAGGGGGGATGGTGAAGCTTTCTTT CASRKDRGDGEAFF
TRBJ2-1 . once TRBV7-2 TGTGCCAGCAGCTTAAGTGGTGCCTCCTACAATGAGCAGTTCTTC CASSLSGASYNEQFF
TRBJ2-1 . few TRBV7-2 TGTGCCAGCAGCTTAGCCCATGAGCAGTTCTTC CASSLAHEQFF
TRBJ1-3 TRBD1 . TRBV2 TGTGCCAGCAGCTGGGGACAGGGTATATTGGGTGGAAACACCATATATTTT CASSWGQGILGGNTIYF
TRBJ2-3 TRBD1 . TRBV5-4 TGTGCCAGCAGCAGGGACAGGGGGACGACAGATACGCAGTATTTT CASSRDRGTTDTQYF
TRBJ1-5 . . TRBV18 TGTGCCAGCTCACCACCCGGGGAAGGCAATCAGCCCCAGCATTTT CASSPPGEGNQPQHF
TRBJ2-1 . once TRBV6-6 TGTGCCAGCAGTTATGGGACTGCGGGTGAGCAGTTCTTC CASSYGTAGEQFF
TRBJ2-1 TRBD2 . TRBV13 TGTGCCAGCAGCTTTATTGGACTAGCGGCCCATTTCGGTGGTGAGCAGTTCTTC CASSFIGLAAHFGGEQFF
TRBJ2-5 . . TRBV6-5 TGTGCCAGCAGGACGGGACGCCGCCAAGAGACCCAGTACTTC CASRTGRRQETQYF
TRBJ2-3 . . TRBV7-2 TGTGCCAGCAGCCTGGACTTCACAGATACGCAGTATTTT CASSLDFTDTQYF
TRBJ2-7 . . TRBV5-1 TGCGCCAGCAGCTTGGATGTAGGATCCTACGAGCAGTACTTC CASSLDVGSYEQYF